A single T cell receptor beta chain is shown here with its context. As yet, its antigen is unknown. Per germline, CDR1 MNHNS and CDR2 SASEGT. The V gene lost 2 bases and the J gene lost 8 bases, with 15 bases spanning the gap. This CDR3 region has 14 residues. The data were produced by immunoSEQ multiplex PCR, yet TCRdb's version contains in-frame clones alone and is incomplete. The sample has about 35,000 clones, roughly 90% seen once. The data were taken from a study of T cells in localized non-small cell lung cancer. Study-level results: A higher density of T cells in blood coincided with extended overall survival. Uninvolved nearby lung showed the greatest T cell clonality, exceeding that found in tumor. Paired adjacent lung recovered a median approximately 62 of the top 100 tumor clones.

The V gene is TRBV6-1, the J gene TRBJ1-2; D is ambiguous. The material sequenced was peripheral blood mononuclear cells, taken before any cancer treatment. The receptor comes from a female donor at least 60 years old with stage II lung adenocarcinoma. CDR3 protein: CASSEILSQDGYTF. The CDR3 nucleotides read TGTGCCAGCAGTGAAATCCTGTCTCAGGACGGCTACACCTTC.